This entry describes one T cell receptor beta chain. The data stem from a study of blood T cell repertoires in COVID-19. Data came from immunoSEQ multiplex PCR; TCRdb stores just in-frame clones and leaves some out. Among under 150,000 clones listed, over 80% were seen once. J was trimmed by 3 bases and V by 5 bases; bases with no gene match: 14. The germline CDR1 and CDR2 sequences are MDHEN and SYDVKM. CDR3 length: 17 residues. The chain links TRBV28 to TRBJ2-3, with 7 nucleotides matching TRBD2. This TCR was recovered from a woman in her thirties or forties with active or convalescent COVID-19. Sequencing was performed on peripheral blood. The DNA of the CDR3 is TGTGCCAGCAGTCCCCCGGGACTAACTGGTCGGACAGATACGCAGTATTTT. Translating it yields CASSPPGLTGRTDTQYF.